This entry describes one T cell receptor (beta chain). An end of the junction differs from the germline gene, which may be a read error. The method was immunoSEQ multiplex PCR; TCRdb's version includes in-frame clones alone and lacks a portion of them. The table includes fewer than 1 million clones, 96% detected once. This CDR3 has 13 amino acids. The germline V gene encodes CDR1 SEHNR and CDR2 FQNEAQ (reference sequence). CD45RO-negative CD8 cells positively selected for CCR7 made up the naive population, which excluded terminally differentiated effector memory CD45RA+ cells. This specimen belongs to a study of shared clonotypes between healthy human individuals.

The sequencing sample was made of naive CD8+ T cells sorted from blood. The rearrangement uses TRBV7-9 and TRBJ2-7; TRBD2 matches at 12 bases. The TCR comes from a man younger than 45 in good health. The CDR3 sequence: CASSLAGGREQYF. DNA for the CDR3: TGTGCCAGCAGCCTAGCGGGAGGGCGGGAGCAGTACTTC.